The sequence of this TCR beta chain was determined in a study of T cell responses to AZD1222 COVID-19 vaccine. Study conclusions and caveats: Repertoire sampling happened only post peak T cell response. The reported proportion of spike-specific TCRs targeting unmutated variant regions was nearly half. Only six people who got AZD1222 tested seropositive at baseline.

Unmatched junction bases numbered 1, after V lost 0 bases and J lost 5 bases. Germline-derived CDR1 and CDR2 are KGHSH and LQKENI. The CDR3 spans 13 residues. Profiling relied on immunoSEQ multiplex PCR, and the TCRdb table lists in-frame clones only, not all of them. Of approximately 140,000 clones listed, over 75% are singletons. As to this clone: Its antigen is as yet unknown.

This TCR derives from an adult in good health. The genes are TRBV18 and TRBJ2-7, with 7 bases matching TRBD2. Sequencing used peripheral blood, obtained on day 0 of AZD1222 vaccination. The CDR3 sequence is CASSPPGGDEQYF. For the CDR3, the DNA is TGTGCCAGCTCACCACCGGGAGGGGACGAGCAGTACTTC.